The 20 T cell receptor beta chains reported below all come from one sample, sequenced in a study of blood T cell repertoires in COVID-19. TCRdb's table, derived via immunoSEQ multiplex PCR, lists solely in-frame clones and lacks some. The sample consists of about 190,000 clones, under 80% of them appearing once. What was sequenced was peripheral blood. Receptors originate from a woman aged 50 to 60 with acute or convalescent COVID-19.

J is TRBJ2-7 and V is TRBV5-4; 12 bases map to TRBD1. Germline CDR1 SGHNT, CDR2 YYREEE (reference sequence). This CDR3 has 14 residues. V lost 2 bases to trimming and J lost 6 bases; unmatched junction nucleotides: 3. The CDR3 nucleotides are TGTGCCAGCAGCTTCGGGACAGGGGGCGCCGAGCAGTACTTC. Translating gives CASSFGTGGAEQYF.

The chain carries TRBV27 and TRBJ2-1; D perhaps matches TRBD2 (5 bases). CDR3 length: 13 residues. Germline V gene lookup returns CDR1 MNHEY and CDR2 SMNVEV (reference sequence). Trimming took 0 bases from V and 12 from J, leaving 12 bases between them. CDR3 sequence reads: CASSLSREIGQFF. Here the CDR3 DNA reads TGTGCCAGCAGTTTATCGAGGGAAATTGGGCAGTTCTTC.

The chain joins TRBV29-1 to TRBJ1-1; 8 nucleotides agree with TRBD1. Trimming cost V 4 bases and J 4 bases; bases outside gene matches: 11. Looked up from germline, CDR1 is SQVTM and CDR2 is ANQGSEA. This CDR3 is 15 amino acids long. The CDR3 loop reads CSVVSTGGGSTEAFF. In nucleotides, the CDR3 is TGCAGCGTTGTTAGTACAGGGGGGGGGAGCACTGAAGCTTTCTTT. Complete variable domain (other parts from reference TRBV29-1 and TRBJ1-1): SAVISQKPSRDICQRGTSLTIQCQVDSQVTMMFWYRQQPGQSLTLIATANQGSEATYESGFVIDKFPISRPNLTFSTLTVSNMSPEDSSIYLCSVVSTGGGSTEAFFGQGTRLTVV.

V is TRBV7-8 and J is TRBJ2-5; D not resolved. CDR3 length: 14 residues. Deletions cut 3 bases from V and 5 bases from J, with 13 bases between. Germline CDR1 and CDR2: SGHVS and FQNEAQ. The CDR3 DNA is TGTGCCAGCAGCTTCTTCGCCGTCGGGGAGACCCAGTACTTC. It translates to CASSFFAVGETQYF.

This chain links TRBV19 with TRBJ2-7; weak D call: TRBD1 (5 bases). The CDR3 covers 13 residues. Germline-derived CDR1 and CDR2 are LNHDA and SQIVND (reference sequence). V lost 3 bases and J lost 5, with 11 bases in between. CDR3 residues: CASSISRVNEQYF. CDR3 bases: TGTGCCAGTAGTATCTCCAGGGTGAACGAGCAGTACTTC.

This rearrangement joins TRBV25-1 to TRBJ2-7, with D hard to call. The CDR3 consists of 12 residues. Germline V lookup: CDR1 MGHDK, CDR2 SYGVNS. Trimming cost V 5 bases and J 0 bases, with 5 bases left between them. CDR3 DNA: TGTGCCAGCAGTTACGGCTCCTACGAGCAGTACTTC. It encodes CASSYGSYEQYF.

The chain links TRBV9 to TRBJ1-2, with 7 bases fitting TRBD1. The germline gives CDR1 SGDLS, CDR2 YYNGEE. This CDR3 contains 15 residues. Germline trimming cut 0 bases from V and 1 base from J; bases unmatched to any gene: 3. DNA for the CDR3: TGTGCCAGCAGCGTAGCCGGGACAGTTAACTATGGCTACACCTTC. The encoded protein is CASSVAGTVNYGYTF.

The chain combines TRBV30 with TRBJ1-1; TRBD1 is a possible D gene (6 bases). The CDR3 length is 15 residues. Germline CDR1 is GTSNPN and CDR2 is SVGIG (reference sequence). Deletions cut 1 base from V and 2 bases from J, with 14 bases between. DNA of the CDR3: TGTGCCTGGAGTGGAGCGAGACAGGCTAACACTGAAGCTTTCTTT. Protein: CAWSGARQANTEAFF.

The J gene is TRBJ2-1, the V gene TRBV20-1; D remains ambiguous. Trimming shortened V by 3 bases and J by 3 bases, and 12 bases separated the two germline ends. Germline V gives CDR1 DFQATT, CDR2 SNEGSKA (reference sequence). This CDR3 is built from 14 residues. DNA for the CDR3: TGCAGTGCTAGTGGTCTAGGCCTCTACAATGAGCAGTTCTTC. It is translated as CSASGLGLYNEQFF.

This rearrangement joins TRBV6-4 to TRBJ1-5, with D tentatively TRBD1 (5 bases). Germline V lookup: CDR1 MRHNA, CDR2 SNTAGT. The CDR3 runs 13 residues. Between the trimmed V and J ends, which lost 6 bases and 6 bases, there was a span of 12 bases. This CDR3 is CASRMGGAQPQHF. CDR3 sequence (DNA): TGTGCCAGCAGGATGGGAGGGGCTCAGCCCCAGCATTTT.

The V and J genes are TRBV18 and TRBJ2-3, with 12 bases aligning to TRBD2. The trim removed 0 bases at V and 6 bases at J, leaving 4 bases unmatched. This CDR3 region has 16 residues. Germline V lookup: CDR1 KGHSH, CDR2 LQKENI. The CDR3 nucleotides read TGTGCCAGCTCACCACCCGGCCTAGCGGGAGGGGATACGCAGTATTTT. Its translation: CASSPPGLAGGDTQYF.

V gene TRBV19 combines with J gene TRBJ1-5; 9 positions match TRBD1. The CDR3 spans 14 residues. The trim removed 1 base at V and 7 bases at J, leaving 2 bases unmatched. The germline V gene has CDR1 LNHDA and CDR2 SQIVND (reference sequence). CDR3 in amino acids: CASSIGTGEQPQHF. CDR3 DNA: TGTGCCAGTAGTATAGGGACAGGGGAGCAGCCCCAGCATTTT.

The V and J genes are TRBV3-1 (or the pseudogene TRBV3-2) and TRBJ1-6; D is undetermined. The V end lost 0 bases, the J end lost 7 bases, and 10 bases lay between the germline ends. The germline V gene has CDR1 LGHDT and CDR2 YNNKEL (reference sequence). The CDR3 consists of 15 residues. CDR3 residues: CASSQDLYENSPLHF. The CDR3, as DNA: TGTGCCAGCAGCCAAGATCTTTATGAGAATTCACCCCTCCACTTT.

The chain is built from TRBV19 and TRBJ1-1; a weak D match, TRBD1 (6 bases). V lost 5 bases to trimming and J lost 6 bases, with 13 bases between them. Germline values: CDR1 LNHDA, CDR2 SQIVND (reference sequence). The CDR3 runs to 13 residues. CDR3 nucleotides: TGTGCCAGTAGTCCGCCCAAGGGGGCTGAAGCTTTCTTT. Amino acids: CASSPPKGAEAFF. Filled out from reference TRBV19 and TRBJ1-1, the complete variable domain reads DGGITQSPKYLFRKEGQNVTLSCEQNLNHDAMYWYRQDPGQGLRLIYYSQIVNDFQKGDIAEGYSVSREKKESFPLTVTSAQKNPTAFYLCASSPPKGAEAFFGQGTRLTVV.

The CDR3 DNA follows: TGTGCCAGCAGCTTGGAACTCGGGACAGGGGATTTCGATGGCTACACCTTC. Encoded protein: CASSLELGTGDFDGYTF. This rearrangement joins TRBV5-5 to TRBJ1-2, with 10 bases identical to TRBD1. V was clipped by 0 bases and J by 6 bases; unmatched bases: 11. This CDR3 region has 17 residues. Germline V CDR1 and CDR2: SGHKS, YYEKEE (reference sequence).

The chain has TRBV28 and TRBJ2-2, with 7 bases that match TRBD2. From germline, CDR1 is MDHEN and CDR2 SYDVKM. The V gene end was trimmed by 3 bases and the J gene end by 1 base; junction bases not matched to a gene: 8. The CDR3 has 17 residues. CDR3 protein: CASSFPKSGVNTGELFF. DNA for the CDR3: TGTGCCAGCAGTTTTCCAAAAAGCGGGGTGAACACCGGGGAGCTGTTTTTT.

V and J are TRBV12-3 or TRBV12-4 and TRBJ2-2; possibly TRBD1 for D (5 bases). The CDR3 totals 13 residues. Trimming cost V 8 bases and J 0 bases, with 7 bases left between them. The CDR3 DNA reads as TGTGCCAGCCTGACAGCGAACACCGGGGAGCTGTTTTTT. Protein sequence: CASLTANTGELFF.

The V call is TRBV6-2 or TRBV6-3, the J call TRBJ1-1; the match to TRBD1 covers 9 bases. V shed 4 bases, J shed 4 bases, and the junction held 10 bases outside the gene matches. CDR3 length: 16 residues. The V gene's germline CDR1 is MNHEY and CDR2 SVGEGT. The CDR3 loop reads CASSLPLTGGTTEAFF. The DNA for the CDR3 is TGTGCCAGCAGTTTACCCTTGACAGGGGGTACCACTGAAGCTTTCTTT.

The chain is built from TRBV7-2 and TRBJ2-2; the D gene is possibly TRBD2 (5 bases). CDR1 is SGHTA, CDR2 FQGNSA, per germline. The CDR3 covers 16 residues. The V end lost 5 bases, the J end lost 3 bases, and 16 bases lay between the germline ends. Here the CDR3 reads CASSPHMSGDTGELFF. CDR3 bases: TGTGCCAGCAGCCCCCATATGAGCGGCGACACCGGGGAGCTGTTTTTT.

The genes are TRBV2 and TRBJ1-5; D is possibly TRBD1 (5 bases). Deletions cut 1 base from V and 2 bases from J, with 15 bases between. Germline CDR1 SNHLY, CDR2 FYNNEI. The CDR3 consists of 17 residues. The CDR3 coding sequence is TGTGCCAGCAGTGAAGGTGGCAGCTCGGGGGGCAATCAGCCCCAGCATTTT. Protein sequence: CASSEGGSSGGNQPQHF.